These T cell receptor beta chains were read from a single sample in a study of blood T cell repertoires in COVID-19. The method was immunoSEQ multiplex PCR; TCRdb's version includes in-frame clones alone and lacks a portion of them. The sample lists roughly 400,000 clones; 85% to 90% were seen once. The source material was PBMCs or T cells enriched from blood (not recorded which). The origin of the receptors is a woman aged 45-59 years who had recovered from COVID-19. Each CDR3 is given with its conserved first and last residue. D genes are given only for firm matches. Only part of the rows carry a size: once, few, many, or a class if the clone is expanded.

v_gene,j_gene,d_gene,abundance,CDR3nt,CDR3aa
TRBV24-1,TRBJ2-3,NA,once,TGTGCCACCAGTCGGGGATACCCGGATACGCAGTATTTT,CATSRGYPDTQYF
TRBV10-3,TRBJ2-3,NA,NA,TGTGCCGCCAGGACAGCCAGCACAGATACGCAGTATTTT,CAARTASTDTQYF
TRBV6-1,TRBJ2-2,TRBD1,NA,TGTGCCAGCAGTGAACGGGCAGGGGGCAGTTCTTCCACCGGGGAGCTGTTTTTT,CASSERAGGSSSTGELFF
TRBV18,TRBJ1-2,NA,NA,TGTGCCAGCTCAGCGGACGGACGAAGAAAGGGGAACTATGGCTACACCTTC,CASSADGRRKGNYGYTF
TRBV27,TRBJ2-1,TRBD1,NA,TGTGCCAGCAGTTTAATAGGGACAGGGGGCTTCAATGAGCAGTTCTTC,CASSLIGTGGFNEQFF
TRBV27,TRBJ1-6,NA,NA,TGTGCCAGCAGTTTATCAGGGCAGGGTGTTTCACCCCTCCACTTT,CASSLSGQGVSPLHF
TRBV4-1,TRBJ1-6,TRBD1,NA,TGCGCCAGCAGCCAAGAGGACAGGGGTTTTGGGAATTCACCCCTCCACTTT,CASSQEDRGFGNSPLHF
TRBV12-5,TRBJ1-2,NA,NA,TGTGCTAGTGCTCCCGCCCCCACAGTCTATTATGGCTACACCTTC,CASAPAPTVYYGYTF
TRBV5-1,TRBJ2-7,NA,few,TGCGCCAGCAGCGCAGGGATCTTTGAGCCCTACGAGCAGTACTTC,CASSAGIFEPYEQYF
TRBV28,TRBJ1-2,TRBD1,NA,TGTGCCAGCAGCTACTCCTCGGGACAGAGGGTGAGCGGCTACACCTTC,CASSYSSGQRVSGYTF
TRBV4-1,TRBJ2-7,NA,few,TGCGCCAGCAGCCACCGACAGTCCTACGAGCAGTACTTC,CASSHRQSYEQYF
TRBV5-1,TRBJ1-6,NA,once,TGCGCCAGCAGCTTGGGAGGAGCGAATTCACCCCTCCACTTT,CASSLGGANSPLHF
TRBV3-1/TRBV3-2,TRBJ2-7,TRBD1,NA,TGTGCCAGCAGCCGTACAGGGGGCAACGAGCAGTACTTC,CASSRTGGNEQYF
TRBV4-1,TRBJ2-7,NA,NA,TGCGCCAGCAGCCAAGATAATTTCCTCTCCTACGAGCAGTACTTC,CASSQDNFLSYEQYF
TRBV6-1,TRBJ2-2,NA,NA,TGTGCCAGCAGTGAATGGCCCAAGAACACCGGGGAGCTGTTTTTT,CASSEWPKNTGELFF
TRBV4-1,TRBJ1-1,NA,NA,TGCGCCAGCAGCCATGCCCTCGATAGGAACACTGAAGCTTTCTTT,CASSHALDRNTEAFF
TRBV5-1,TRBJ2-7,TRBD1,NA,TGCGCCAGCAGCCCAGCTGGGACAGATTCTATCTACGAGCAGTACTTC,CASSPAGTDSIYEQYF
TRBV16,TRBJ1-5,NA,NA,TGTGCCAGCGTAGACAGGTTGGATCAGCCCCAGCATTTT,CASVDRLDQPQHF
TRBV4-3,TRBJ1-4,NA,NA,TGCGCCAGCAGCCAAGAGGAGGGCCTCGGCGAAAAACTGTTTTTT,CASSQEEGLGEKLFF
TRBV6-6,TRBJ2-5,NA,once,TGTGCCAGCAGTTACGGTGTAGCAGGGGAGTACCAGTACTTC,CASSYGVAGEYQYF
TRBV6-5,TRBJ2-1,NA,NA,TGTGCCAGCAGTCGGTCGAGCGGCAACAATGAGCAGTTCTTC,CASSRSSGNNEQFF
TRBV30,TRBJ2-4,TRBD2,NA,TGTGCCTGGGGAAGAGGACTAGCGGGGAAAAACATTCAGTACTTC,CAWGRGLAGKNIQYF
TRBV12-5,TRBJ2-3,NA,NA,TGTGCTAGTGGTTTGGTTAGCTACACAGATACGCAGTATTTT,CASGLVSYTDTQYF
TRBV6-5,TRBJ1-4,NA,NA,TGTGCCAGCAGGGGAGTAAGCAGGGGTAATGAAAAACTGTTTTTT,CASRGVSRGNEKLFF
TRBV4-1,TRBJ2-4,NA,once,TGCGCCAGCAGCCAATCCCTGGGGGGGGCTCGGGACATTCAGTACTTC,CASSQSLGGARDIQYF
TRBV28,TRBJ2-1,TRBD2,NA,TGTGCCAGCAGTCCGACGGGGGGTAATGAGCAGTTCTTC,CASSPTGGNEQFF
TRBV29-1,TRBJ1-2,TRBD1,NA,TGCAGCGTGGGGAGGGACAGGGGCTACACCTTC,CSVGRDRGYTF
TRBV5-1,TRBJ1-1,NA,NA,TGCGCCAGCAGTCCCGCCTGGAGCACTGAAGCTTTCTTT,CASSPAWSTEAFF
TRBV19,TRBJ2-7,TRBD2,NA,TGTGCCAGTAGTCTGGCGGGGGGAGTCGGCTACGAGCAGTACTTC,CASSLAGGVGYEQYF
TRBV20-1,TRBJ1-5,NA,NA,TGCAGTGCTTCCGGGGTTGGGGCCCAGCATTTT,CSASGVGAQHF
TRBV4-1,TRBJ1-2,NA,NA,TGCGCCAGCAGCCAAGGGCTCCATGGCTACACCTTC,CASSQGLHGYTF
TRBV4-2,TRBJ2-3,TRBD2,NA,TGTGCCAGCAGCCAAGATTCCCCTAGCGGGGGCCGAACTAGCACAGATACGCAGTATTTT,CASSQDSPSGGRTSTDTQYF
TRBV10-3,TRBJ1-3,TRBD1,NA,TGTGCCATCTGCCGGGACAGGGCAACTGGAAACACCATATATTTT,CAICRDRATGNTIYF
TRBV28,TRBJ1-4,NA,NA,TGTGCCAGCAGTTTCGCGACCCCTACAGGGAAACTGTTTTTT,CASSFATPTGKLFF
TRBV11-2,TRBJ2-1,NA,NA,TGTGCCAGCAGCTTAGCTTCTAGCAGCCGGCATGAGCAGTTCTTC,CASSLASSSRHEQFF
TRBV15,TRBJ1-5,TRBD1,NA,TGTGCCACCAGCAGGGACAGGGGAGTCAGACAGCCCCAGCATTTT,CATSRDRGVRQPQHF
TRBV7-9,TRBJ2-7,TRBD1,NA,TGTGCCAGCAGCCACGGGGACAGCGCCTACGAGCAGTACTTC,CASSHGDSAYEQYF
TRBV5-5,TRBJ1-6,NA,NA,TGTGCCAGCAGCTTGGCCCCTGGTTGGGGCAATTCACCCCTCCACTTT,CASSLAPGWGNSPLHF
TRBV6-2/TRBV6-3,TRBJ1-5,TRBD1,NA,TGTGCCAGCAGCATACCGGGGGCGGGGACAGGGGGCAATCAGCCCCAGCATTTT,CASSIPGAGTGGNQPQHF